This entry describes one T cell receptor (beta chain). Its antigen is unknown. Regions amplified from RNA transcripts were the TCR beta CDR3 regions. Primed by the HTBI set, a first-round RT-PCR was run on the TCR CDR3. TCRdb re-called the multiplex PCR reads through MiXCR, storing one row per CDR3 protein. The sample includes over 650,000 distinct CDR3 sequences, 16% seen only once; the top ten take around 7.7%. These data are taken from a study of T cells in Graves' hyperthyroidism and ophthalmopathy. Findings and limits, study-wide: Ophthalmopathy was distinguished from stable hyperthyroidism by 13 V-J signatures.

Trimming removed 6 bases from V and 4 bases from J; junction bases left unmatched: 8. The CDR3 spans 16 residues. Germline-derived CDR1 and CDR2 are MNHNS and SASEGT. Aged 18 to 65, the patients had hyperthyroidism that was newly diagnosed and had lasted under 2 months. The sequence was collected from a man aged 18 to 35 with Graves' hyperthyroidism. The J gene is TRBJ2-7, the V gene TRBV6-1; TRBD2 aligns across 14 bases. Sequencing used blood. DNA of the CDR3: TGTGCCAGCAGCCGACTAGCGGGAGGGACCGAGTACGAGCAGTACTTC. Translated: CASSRLAGGTEYEQYF.